The 19 T cell receptor beta chains below all came from one sample that was sequenced in a study of T cells in Graves' hyperthyroidism and ophthalmopathy. Researchers took RNA transcripts and amplified the TCR beta CDR3 regions from them. HTBI primers were employed in a first-round RT-PCR of the TCR CDR3. From the multiplex PCR reads, TCRdb called clonotypes with MiXCR, one entry per CDR3 protein. The sample contains approximately 710,000 distinct CDR3 sequences, roughly 17% of which appear only once. Sequenced material: blood. All receptors come from a man between 50 and 59 years old with Graves' hyperthyroidism.

CDR3 residues: CASSLLAGVEHGELFF. The CDR3 DNA sequence: TGTGCCAGCAGCCTTTTAGCGGGAGTGGAACACGGGGAGCTGTTTTTT. V is TRBV7-3 and J is TRBJ2-2; 9 bases are shared with TRBD2. After removal of 5 bases from V and 7 bases from J, the junction contained 11 bases not matched to a gene. Germline V gene data show CDR1 as SGHTA and CDR2 as FQGTGA. The CDR3 is 16 amino acids.

At least ten counts were recorded for this clonotype. This chain connects TRBV30 to TRBJ1-1, with D possibly matching TRBD1 (5 bases). The CDR3 has 15 amino acids. V was pared by 5 bases and J by 0 bases, with 16 bases between. Per germline, CDR1 GTSNPN and CDR2 SVGIG (reference sequence). CDR3 nucleotide sequence: TGTGCCTGGGATCCTCGACAGTTCGTGAACACTGAAGCTTTCTTT. It specifies CAWDPRQFVNTEAFF.

The chain employs TRBV28 and TRBJ2-3; D possibly corresponds to TRBD2 (6 bases). In germline, CDR1 is MDHEN, CDR2 SYDVKM. The CDR3 runs 13 residues. The germline V and J ends were trimmed by 7 bases and 7 bases, with 15 bases remaining between them. Here the CDR3 DNA reads TGTGCCAGCAACACTCGGGGGTTAAATACGCAGTATTTT. Its protein product is CASNTRGLNTQYF.

This clonotype was counted many times. The rearrangement uses TRBV7-2 and TRBJ1-2; the D gene is possibly TRBD1 (5 bases). The CDR3 has 12 amino acids. The germline V gene has CDR1 SGHTA and CDR2 FQGNSA. V was trimmed by 3 bases and J by 7 bases, leaving 9 bases between them. This chain's CDR3 is CASSLQGSGYTF. In nucleotides, the CDR3 is TGTGCCAGCAGCTTGCAGGGATCTGGCTACACCTTC. Full variable domain (rest looked up from reference TRBV7-2 and TRBJ1-2): GAGVSQSPSNKVTEKGKDVELRCDPISGHTALYWYRQSLGQGLEFLIYFQGNSAPDKSGLPSDRFSAERTGGSVSTLTIQRTQQEDSAVYLCASSLQGSGYTFGSGTRLTVV.

This clonotype was seen more than once but under ten times. This chain connects TRBV30 to TRBJ2-7; D is unresolved. This CDR3 region has 11 residues. V was pared by 2 bases and J by 7 bases, with 9 bases between. Germline V gives CDR1 GTSNPN, CDR2 SVGIG (reference sequence). The CDR3 DNA reads TGTGCCTGGAGTAATAGGTTGGAGCAGTACTTC. Translated: CAWSNRLEQYF.

In its sample, this clonotype was seen many times. This chain uses TRBV12-3 or TRBV12-4 with TRBJ2-1; TRBD2 aligns across 9 bases. The V and J ends lost 6 bases and 7 bases, in that order; junction bases with no gene match: 10. There are 15 residues in the CDR3. The chain's CDR3 is CASRDSGRSRNEQFF. For the CDR3, the DNA is TGTGCCAGCAGAGATAGCGGGAGATCTAGGAATGAGCAGTTCTTC.

In regard to this clonotype: This may stem from a read error, because a much larger clone lies one nucleotide away. This chain uses TRBV2 with TRBJ1-2; weak D call: TRBD1 (5 bases). Per the germline V gene, CDR1 is SNHLY and CDR2 is FYNNEI. CDR3 length: 16 residues. Trimming removed 2 bases at V and 3 bases at J, with 16 bases between. The CDR3 reads CASSERGRNGDYGYTF. The CDR3 nucleotides read TGTGCCAGCAGTGAAAGGGGACGTAATGGGGACTATGGCTACACCTTC. Drawing the rest from reference TRBV2 and TRBJ1-2, the complete variable domain is EPEVTQTPSHQVTQMGQEVILRCVPISNHLYFYWYRQILGQKVEFLVSFYNNEISEKSEIFDDQFSVERPDGSNFTLKIRSTKLEDSAMYFCASSERGRNGDYGYTFGSGTRLTVV.

This clonotype came up many times. The chain links TRBV2 to TRBJ2-5; 12 bases match TRBD2. V gave up 6 bases and J gave up 5 bases; unmatched junction bases: 7. The germline CDR1 and CDR2 sequences are SNHLY and FYNNEI. The CDR3 contains 15 residues. The CDR3 loop is CASRSTSGSGETQYF. The CDR3 nucleotides are TGTGCCAGCAGATCGACTAGCGGGAGTGGTGAGACCCAGTACTTC.

The table lists this clonotype with many counts. The rearrangement uses TRBV11-1 and TRBJ1-4; D not certain. This CDR3 has 15 residues. Trimming shortened V by 4 bases and J by 8 bases, and 17 bases separated the two germline ends. CDR1 is SGHAT and CDR2 is FQDESV in the germline V gene (reference sequence). CDR3 sequence reads: CASSSGFGVSEKLFF. CDR3 in DNA: TGTGCCAGCAGCTCCGGATTTGGAGTTTCCGAAAAACTGTTTTTT.

This clonotype was picked up many times. The V and J genes are TRBV9 and TRBJ2-7, with 8 bases lining up with TRBD1. The CDR3 covers 15 residues. CDR1 and CDR2 (germline): SGDLS, YYNGEE. The trim removed 3 bases at V and 0 bases at J, leaving 5 bases unmatched. The CDR3 region is CASSGGQGLSYEQYF. The CDR3 coding sequence is TGTGCCAGCAGCGGCGGACAGGGCCTCTCCTACGAGCAGTACTTC.

The V gene is TRBV30, the J gene TRBJ1-6; D is perhaps TRBD1 (5 bases). The CDR3 spans 16 residues. The germline V gene has CDR1 GTSNPN and CDR2 SVGIG (reference sequence). Trimming took 4 bases from V and 8 from J, leaving 21 bases between them. In nucleotides, the CDR3 is TGTGCCTGGAATGAAGGGACTTCGGGAGTGGATTCACCCCTCCACTTT. This gives the protein CAWNEGTSGVDSPLHF.

This clonotype occurred a few times. V gene TRBV20-1 combines with J gene TRBJ2-1; possible D gene TRBD2, 5 bases. V lost 6 bases and J 4 bases, leaving 10 bases between the germline ends. Per the germline V gene, CDR1 is DFQATT and CDR2 is SNEGSKA (reference sequence). The CDR3 runs to 12 residues. The CDR3 region is CSAKLEYNEQFF. The CDR3 DNA is TGCAGTGCCAAACTAGAATACAATGAGCAGTTCTTC.

The V and J genes are TRBV12-3 or TRBV12-4 and TRBJ2-7; unclear D gene. The V gene lost 8 bases and the J gene lost 5 bases, with 16 bases spanning the gap. There are 13 residues in the CDR3. The CDR3 sequence: CASSGQLGHEQYF. The DNA of the CDR3 is TGTGCCAGCTCCGGCCAGCTAGGCCACGAGCAGTACTTC.

This clonotype appeared many times. The chain recombines TRBV29-1 with TRBJ2-3, with a tentative D call TRBD2 (5 bases). The CDR3 sequence is 15 residues long. V gave up 1 base and J gave up 0 bases, with 11 bases separating them. Germline V gene data show CDR1 as SQVTM and CDR2 as ANQGSEA. The CDR3 DNA is TGCAGCGTTGAAGTAGCTGGAGGTAGCACAGATACGCAGTATTTT. Amino acids: CSVEVAGGSTDTQYF.

This clonotype was counted at least ten times. CDR3 coding DNA: TGTGCCAGCAGCTTATTAGGGGGCGGTGGCTACACCTTC. This sequence encodes CASSLLGGGGYTF. This sequence joins TRBV7-2 and TRBJ1-2; 7 nucleotides agree with TRBD1. The CDR3 has 13 residues. Germline CDR1 reads SGHTA; CDR2 reads FQGNSA. The ends lost 2 bases at V and 7 bases at J; junction bases unmatched: 4.

Ten or more counts support this clonotype. The DNA of the CDR3 is TGTGCCAGCAGTGATCGGCAGGGAAGCTACAATGAGCAGTTCTTC. Amino acids: CASSDRQGSYNEQFF. This sequence joins TRBV2 and TRBJ2-1, with a possible D match to TRBD1 (5 bases). This CDR3 is 15 amino acids long. V dropped 3 bases and J dropped 3 bases, with 12 bases sitting between them. Germline V gives CDR1 SNHLY, CDR2 FYNNEI.

This clonotype was picked up many times. The chain couples TRBV10-3 to TRBJ1-1; a possible D gene is TRBD1 (5 bases). V was cut by 3 bases and J by 1 base, with 15 bases left in between. CDR1 ENHRY and CDR2 SYGVKD come from the germline V gene. This CDR3 spans 16 amino acids. The CDR3 bases are TGTGCCATCAGTGATCTCGGGCGCGGGGCGAACACTGAAGCTTTCTTT. It is translated as CAISDLGRGANTEAFF.

This clonotype was found a few times. V gene TRBV28 combines with J gene TRBJ2-1; D is undetermined. There are 15 residues in the CDR3. From germline, CDR1 is MDHEN and CDR2 SYDVKM. The V end was cut by 3 bases, the J end by 4 bases, with 13 bases between. DNA of the CDR3: TGTGCCAGCAGTTTTAGGGAAGGGTTATACAATGAGCAGTTCTTC. Amino acid sequence: CASSFREGLYNEQFF.

The sample holds many counts of this clonotype. This chain joins TRBV12-3 or TRBV12-4 and TRBJ2-1; 8 positions match TRBD2. The V and J ends lost 6 bases and 6 bases, in that order; junction bases with no gene match: 22. The CDR3 is 19 residues long. The CDR3 bases are TGTGCCAGCAGAACCGCCCTGGCTAGCGGGCGATGGGTTGGCAATGAGCAGTTCTTC. Protein product: CASRTALASGRWVGNEQFF.